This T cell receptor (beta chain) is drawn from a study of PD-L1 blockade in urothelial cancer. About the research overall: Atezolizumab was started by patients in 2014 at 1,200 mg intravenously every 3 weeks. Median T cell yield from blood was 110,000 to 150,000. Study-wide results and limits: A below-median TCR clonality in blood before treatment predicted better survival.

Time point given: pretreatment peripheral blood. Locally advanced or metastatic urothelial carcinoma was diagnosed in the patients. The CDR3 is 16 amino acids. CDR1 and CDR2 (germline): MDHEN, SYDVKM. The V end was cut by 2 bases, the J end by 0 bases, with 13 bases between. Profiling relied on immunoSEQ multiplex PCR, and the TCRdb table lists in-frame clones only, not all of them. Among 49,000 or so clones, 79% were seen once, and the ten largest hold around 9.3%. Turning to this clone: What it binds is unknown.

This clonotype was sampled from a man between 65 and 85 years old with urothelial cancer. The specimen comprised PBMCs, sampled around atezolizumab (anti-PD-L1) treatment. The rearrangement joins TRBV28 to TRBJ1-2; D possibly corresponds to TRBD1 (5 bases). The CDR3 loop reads CASSLGGTAANYGYTF. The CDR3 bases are TGTGCCAGCAGTTTAGGGGGGACGGCAGCTAACTATGGCTACACCTTC.